This T cell receptor (beta chain) derives from a study of shared clonotypes between healthy human individuals. Study summary: Donors consisted of two women and three men between 18 and 49.

This clone has more than one count but fewer than ten. CDR3 size: 15 residues. Germline CDR1 reads MNHNY; CDR2 reads SVGAGI (reference sequence). Trimming pared 4 bases from V and 0 bases from J, leaving 10 bases between. Researchers divided each subset's genomic DNA evenly across several immunoSEQ plates. The table came from immunoSEQ multiplex PCR; TCRdb's copy has only in-frame clones and leaves some out. The sample contains about 1.1 million clones, approximately 80% of which appear only once. Sample: memory CD4+ T cells from PBMCs. Regarding subset: CD45RA-negative fraction. The V call is TRBV6-6, the J call TRBJ2-1, with no clear D. The sequence was obtained from a man aged 18 to 35 in good health. Some clones in this sample may be carry-over from other donors' samples. Here the CDR3 reads CASSSQRRSYNEQFF. For the CDR3, the DNA is TGTGCCAGCAGTTCCCAGCGTCGCTCCTACAATGAGCAGTTCTTC.